A selection of T cell receptor beta chains follows, all from one sample in a study of blood T cell repertoires in COVID-19. Sequencing was performed with immunoSEQ multiplex PCR; in TCRdb, only in-frame clones are kept and a portion is missing. Among over 45,000 clones listed, 77% were seen once. The sequencing sample was made of peripheral blood. The receptors were sampled from a human donor with active or convalescent COVID-19. The donor label of this sample is uncertain. Both conserved end residues are part of each CDR3. The order of the fields is J gene, clone size, V gene, D gene, CDR3 protein, CDR3 DNA. D genes are given only for firm matches. Expanded clones get a size class; other rows say once, few or many, or leave the size out.

j_call: TRBJ2-1
clone_size: NA
v_call: TRBV18
d_call: TRBD2
cdr3_aa: CASSPGLAGEGAEQFF
cdr3_nt: TGTGCCAGCTCACCGGGACTAGCGGGAGAAGGGGCTGAGCAGTTCTTC

j_call: TRBJ2-1
clone_size: NA
v_call: TRBV27
d_call: NA
cdr3_aa: CASSLSGQGIEQFF
cdr3_nt: TGTGCCAGCAGTTTATCTGGGCAGGGGATTGAGCAGTTCTTC

j_call: TRBJ1-3
clone_size: NA
v_call: TRBV18
d_call: TRBD1
cdr3_aa: CASSLQGAAGNTIYF
cdr3_nt: TGTGCCAGCTCCCTACAGGGGGCGGCTGGAAACACCATATATTTT

j_call: TRBJ2-1
clone_size: NA
v_call: TRBV15
d_call: NA
cdr3_aa: CATSRDGDKPYNEQFF
cdr3_nt: TGTGCCACCAGCAGAGACGGGGACAAGCCCTACAATGAGCAGTTCTTC

j_call: TRBJ2-2
clone_size: NA
v_call: TRBV19
d_call: TRBD1
cdr3_aa: CASTSTGGSTGELFF
cdr3_nt: TGTGCCAGTACCTCAACAGGGGGTTCCACCGGGGAGCTGTTTTTT

j_call: TRBJ1-4
clone_size: NA
v_call: TRBV9
d_call: NA
cdr3_aa: CASSPAGATRRINEKLFF
cdr3_nt: TGTGCCAGCAGCCCCGCGGGGGCCACTAGGAGGATAAATGAAAAACTGTTTTTT

j_call: TRBJ2-7
clone_size: NA
v_call: TRBV2
d_call: NA
cdr3_aa: CASTSYEQYF
cdr3_nt: TGTGCCAGCACCAGCTACGAGCAGTACTTC

j_call: TRBJ1-2
clone_size: once
v_call: TRBV30
d_call: NA
cdr3_aa: CAWGREFDYGYTF
cdr3_nt: TGTGCCTGGGGTAGGGAGTTTGACTATGGCTACACCTTC

j_call: TRBJ2-2
clone_size: NA
v_call: TRBV7-2
d_call: TRBD1
cdr3_aa: CASSFRTGDTGELFF
cdr3_nt: TGTGCCAGCAGCTTCCGGACAGGGGACACCGGGGAGCTGTTTTTT

j_call: TRBJ1-5
clone_size: NA
v_call: TRBV4-2
d_call: TRBD1
cdr3_aa: CASSQTGASNQPQHF
cdr3_nt: TGTGCCAGCAGCCAGACAGGGGCCTCTAATCAGCCCCAGCATTTT

j_call: TRBJ1-1
clone_size: NA
v_call: TRBV19
d_call: NA
cdr3_aa: CASSIMATNTEAFF
cdr3_nt: TGTGCCAGTAGTATTATGGCCACGAACACTGAAGCTTTCTTT

j_call: TRBJ1-4
clone_size: NA
v_call: TRBV11-2
d_call: NA
cdr3_aa: CASSLFGAPEKLFF
cdr3_nt: TGTGCCAGCAGCTTATTTGGAGCGCCTGAAAAACTGTTTTTT

j_call: TRBJ1-4
clone_size: NA
v_call: TRBV6-5
d_call: TRBD1
cdr3_aa: CASKMDRMNEKLFF
cdr3_nt: TGTGCCAGCAAAATGGACAGGATGAATGAAAAACTGTTTTTT

j_call: TRBJ2-3
clone_size: NA
v_call: TRBV5-4
d_call: TRBD1
cdr3_aa: CASSPTDRVHTDTQYF
cdr3_nt: TGTGCCAGCAGCCCAACCGACAGGGTACACACAGATACGCAGTATTTT

j_call: TRBJ2-1
clone_size: NA
v_call: TRBV13
d_call: NA
cdr3_aa: CASSPGLSSYNEQFF
cdr3_nt: TGTGCCAGCAGCCCCGGTCTTAGCTCCTACAATGAGCAGTTCTTC

j_call: TRBJ1-2
clone_size: NA
v_call: TRBV19
d_call: NA
cdr3_aa: CASSPHTGRDYGYTF
cdr3_nt: TGTGCCAGTAGTCCCCACACAGGGAGGGACTATGGCTACACCTTC

j_call: TRBJ1-2
clone_size: once
v_call: TRBV6-5
d_call: TRBD1
cdr3_aa: CASRRGGTGDYGYTF
cdr3_nt: TGTGCCAGCAGGAGAGGTGGGACAGGGGACTATGGCTACACCTTC

j_call: TRBJ2-1
clone_size: NA
v_call: TRBV7-2
d_call: TRBD1
cdr3_aa: CASSVGQGAGNEQFF
cdr3_nt: TGTGCCAGCAGCGTGGGACAGGGGGCTGGGAATGAGCAGTTCTTC

j_call: TRBJ1-5
clone_size: NA
v_call: TRBV12-3/TRBV12-4
d_call: TRBD1
cdr3_aa: CASSPGQDQPQHF
cdr3_nt: TGTGCCAGCAGTCCTGGACAGGATCAGCCCCAGCATTTT

j_call: TRBJ1-2
clone_size: many
v_call: TRBV5-5
d_call: NA
cdr3_aa: CASSLTANYGYTF
cdr3_nt: TGTGCCAGCAGCTTGACGGCTAACTATGGCTACACCTTC

j_call: TRBJ1-6
clone_size: NA
v_call: TRBV30
d_call: TRBD1
cdr3_aa: CAWMLPDRGSPLHF
cdr3_nt: TGTGCCTGGATGCTGCCGGACAGGGGATCCCCCCTCCACTTT

j_call: TRBJ1-5
clone_size: NA
v_call: TRBV29-1
d_call: NA
cdr3_aa: CSVAPGRAGQPQHF
cdr3_nt: TGCAGCGTGGCTCCCGGCAGGGCCGGTCAGCCCCAGCATTTT

j_call: TRBJ1-1
clone_size: NA
v_call: TRBV12-3/TRBV12-4
d_call: NA
cdr3_aa: CASSLSKAFF
cdr3_nt: TGTGCCAGCAGTTTATCCAAAGCTTTCTTT

j_call: TRBJ2-1
clone_size: once
v_call: TRBV27
d_call: NA
cdr3_aa: CASSLGGRADNEQFF
cdr3_nt: TGTGCCAGCAGTTTAGGCGGGCGGGCGGACAATGAGCAGTTCTTC

j_call: TRBJ2-1
clone_size: NA
v_call: TRBV30
d_call: TRBD1
cdr3_aa: CAWSRDRGTYNEQFF
cdr3_nt: TGTGCCTGGAGTCGAGACAGGGGGACCTACAATGAGCAGTTCTTC

j_call: TRBJ2-3
clone_size: NA
v_call: TRBV6-2/TRBV6-3
d_call: TRBD2
cdr3_aa: CASSPKKAGEGDTQYF
cdr3_nt: TGTGCCAGCAGCCCCAAAAAAGCGGGAGAAGGGGATACGCAGTATTTT

j_call: TRBJ1-4
clone_size: few
v_call: TRBV5-1
d_call: TRBD1
cdr3_aa: CASSLGQGGGKLFF
cdr3_nt: TGCGCCAGCAGCTTGGGACAGGGCGGAGGGAAACTGTTTTTT

j_call: TRBJ2-7
clone_size: NA
v_call: TRBV9
d_call: NA
cdr3_aa: CASSAAAGPGYEQYF
cdr3_nt: TGTGCCAGCAGCGCCGCGGCGGGGCCTGGGTACGAGCAGTACTTC

j_call: TRBJ2-3
clone_size: few
v_call: TRBV19
d_call: NA
cdr3_aa: CASSSRKGNTDTQYF
cdr3_nt: TGTGCCAGTAGTTCCCGAAAGGGGAACACAGATACGCAGTATTTT

j_call: TRBJ2-7
clone_size: NA
v_call: TRBV3-1/TRBV3-2
d_call: TRBD2
cdr3_aa: CASSPDGGYEQYF
cdr3_nt: TGTGCCAGCAGCCCGGACGGGGGGTACGAGCAGTACTTC

j_call: TRBJ1-4
clone_size: NA
v_call: TRBV6-5
d_call: TRBD1
cdr3_aa: CASSRDRGNEKLFF
cdr3_nt: TGTGCCAGCAGTCGAGACAGGGGGAATGAAAAACTGTTTTTT

j_call: TRBJ2-3
clone_size: NA
v_call: TRBV29-1
d_call: NA
cdr3_aa: CSVKGTHRTDTQYF
cdr3_nt: TGCAGCGTTAAGGGGACTCATCGCACAGATACGCAGTATTTT

j_call: TRBJ2-3
clone_size: NA
v_call: TRBV2
d_call: TRBD2
cdr3_aa: CASRHGLAERTDTQYF
cdr3_nt: TGTGCCAGCAGGCACGGACTAGCGGAGCGCACAGATACGCAGTATTTT

j_call: TRBJ1-2
clone_size: NA
v_call: TRBV7-2
d_call: NA
cdr3_aa: CASSLEMWGDGYTF
cdr3_nt: TGTGCCAGCAGCTTAGAAATGTGGGGGGATGGCTACACCTTC

j_call: TRBJ1-1
clone_size: NA
v_call: TRBV2
d_call: TRBD1
cdr3_aa: CASTLGQANTEAFF
cdr3_nt: TGTGCCAGCACCTTGGGACAGGCGAACACTGAAGCTTTCTTT

j_call: TRBJ1-2
clone_size: NA
v_call: TRBV27
d_call: TRBD1
cdr3_aa: CASSSGTGWGYTF
cdr3_nt: TGTGCCAGCAGTTCCGGGACAGGTTGGGGCTACACCTTC

j_call: TRBJ1-3
clone_size: NA
v_call: TRBV7-3
d_call: NA
cdr3_aa: CASSPSGGAGNTIYF
cdr3_nt: TGTGCCAGCAGCCCCTCGGGAGGGGCTGGAAACACCATATATTTT

j_call: TRBJ2-7
clone_size: NA
v_call: TRBV27
d_call: TRBD1
cdr3_aa: CASSPDRVLSYEQYF
cdr3_nt: TGTGCCAGCAGTCCCGACAGGGTTCTCTCCTACGAGCAGTACTTC

j_call: TRBJ2-4
clone_size: few
v_call: TRBV6-5
d_call: TRBD2
cdr3_aa: CASSYGTSLAKNIQYF
cdr3_nt: TGTGCCAGCAGTTACGGGACTAGTCTAGCCAAAAACATTCAGTACTTC

j_call: TRBJ1-1
clone_size: NA
v_call: TRBV4-2
d_call: NA
cdr3_aa: CASSQDPRRSIMNTEAFF
cdr3_nt: TGTGCCAGCAGCCAAGATCCCCGCCGGTCGATAATGAACACTGAAGCTTTCTTT

j_call: TRBJ1-1
clone_size: NA
v_call: TRBV2
d_call: NA
cdr3_aa: CASSELGVMNTEAFF
cdr3_nt: TGTGCCAGCAGTGAATTGGGAGTGATGAACACTGAAGCTTTCTTT

j_call: TRBJ2-3
clone_size: NA
v_call: TRBV10-3
d_call: NA
cdr3_aa: CAIRGLGSTDTQYF
cdr3_nt: TGTGCCATCAGGGGCCTCGGCAGCACAGATACGCAGTATTTT

j_call: TRBJ2-5
clone_size: NA
v_call: TRBV2
d_call: NA
cdr3_aa: CASSGPAADSTDGETQYF
cdr3_nt: TGTGCCAGCAGTGGGCCCGCGGCTGACAGTACCGACGGGGAGACCCAGTACTTC

j_call: TRBJ1-1
clone_size: few
v_call: TRBV5-1
d_call: NA
cdr3_aa: CASSLYSGVATEAFF
cdr3_nt: TGCGCCAGCAGCTTGTATTCGGGGGTCGCCACTGAAGCTTTCTTT

j_call: TRBJ2-3
clone_size: few
v_call: TRBV6-1
d_call: TRBD2
cdr3_aa: CASSEPLAGGGWDTQYF
cdr3_nt: TGTGCCAGCAGTGAACCCCTAGCGGGAGGGGGATGGGATACGCAGTATTTT

j_call: TRBJ2-3
clone_size: once
v_call: TRBV5-1
d_call: NA
cdr3_aa: CASADRRGTDTQYF
cdr3_nt: TGCGCCAGCGCCGACCGTCGGGGGACAGATACGCAGTATTTT

j_call: TRBJ2-1
clone_size: many
v_call: TRBV7-3
d_call: TRBD1
cdr3_aa: CASSYGQGASNEQFF
cdr3_nt: TGTGCCAGCAGTTACGGACAGGGGGCGAGTAATGAGCAGTTCTTC

j_call: TRBJ2-7
clone_size: few
v_call: TRBV6-2/TRBV6-3
d_call: TRBD1
cdr3_aa: CASSPGTGVRSYEQYF
cdr3_nt: TGTGCCAGCAGCCCCGGGACAGGAGTCCGCTCCTACGAGCAGTACTTC

j_call: TRBJ1-1
clone_size: NA
v_call: TRBV9
d_call: NA
cdr3_aa: CASSGGDTEAFF
cdr3_nt: TGTGCCAGCAGCGGGGGGGACACTGAAGCTTTCTTT

j_call: TRBJ2-1
clone_size: NA
v_call: TRBV29-1
d_call: TRBD1
cdr3_aa: CSVLGQAEDNEQFF
cdr3_nt: TGCAGCGTCTTGGGACAGGCGGAAGACAATGAGCAGTTCTTC

j_call: TRBJ2-3
clone_size: few
v_call: TRBV21-1
d_call: NA
cdr3_aa: CASSKKNRLAGGADTQYF
cdr3_nt: TGTGCCAGCAGCAAAAAAAATCGACTAGCGGGAGGGGCAGATACGCAGTATTTT

j_call: TRBJ1-1
clone_size: NA
v_call: TRBV5-1
d_call: NA
cdr3_aa: CASSFSGQVNTEAFF
cdr3_nt: TGCGCCAGCAGCTTCTCGGGACAAGTGAACACTGAAGCTTTCTTT

j_call: TRBJ2-5
clone_size: once
v_call: TRBV7-2
d_call: NA
cdr3_aa: CASSRYYSSQETQYF
cdr3_nt: TGTGCCAGCAGCCGCTATTATAGTAGTCAAGAGACCCAGTACTTC

j_call: TRBJ1-2
clone_size: NA
v_call: TRBV11-2
d_call: NA
cdr3_aa: CASTLVGRGTYGYTF
cdr3_nt: TGTGCCAGCACCTTAGTTGGCAGGGGAACCTATGGCTACACCTTC

j_call: TRBJ1-1
clone_size: NA
v_call: TRBV4-1
d_call: TRBD1
cdr3_aa: CASSQRTGMNTEAFF
cdr3_nt: TGCGCCAGCAGCCAAAGGACAGGGATGAACACTGAAGCTTTCTTT

j_call: TRBJ2-3
clone_size: few
v_call: TRBV6-1
d_call: NA
cdr3_aa: CASSDSVVPTDTQYF
cdr3_nt: TGTGCCAGCAGTGATTCGGTGGTCCCCACAGATACGCAGTATTTT

j_call: TRBJ2-7
clone_size: few
v_call: TRBV18
d_call: NA
cdr3_aa: CASSLRTGTLYEQYF
cdr3_nt: TGTGCCAGCTCACTCCGAACAGGGACCTTATACGAGCAGTACTTC

j_call: TRBJ2-1
clone_size: NA
v_call: TRBV6-6
d_call: TRBD2
cdr3_aa: CASSFRTSGSHEQFF
cdr3_nt: TGTGCCAGCAGTTTCAGGACTAGCGGGAGCCATGAGCAGTTCTTC

j_call: TRBJ2-5
clone_size: NA
v_call: TRBV4-1
d_call: NA
cdr3_aa: CASRAGGTQYF
cdr3_nt: TGCGCCAGTCGCGCCGGTGGGACCCAGTACTTC